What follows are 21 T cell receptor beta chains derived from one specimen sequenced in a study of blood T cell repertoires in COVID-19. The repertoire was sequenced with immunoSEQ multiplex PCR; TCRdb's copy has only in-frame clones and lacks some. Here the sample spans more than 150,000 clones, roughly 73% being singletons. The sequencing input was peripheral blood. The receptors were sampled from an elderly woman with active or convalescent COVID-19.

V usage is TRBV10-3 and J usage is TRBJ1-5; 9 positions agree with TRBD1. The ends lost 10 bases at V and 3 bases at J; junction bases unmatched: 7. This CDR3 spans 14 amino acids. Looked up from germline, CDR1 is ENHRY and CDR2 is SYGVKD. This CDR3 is CATRTGDLNQPQHF. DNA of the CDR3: TGTGCCACCAGGACAGGGGACCTCAATCAGCCCCAGCATTTT.

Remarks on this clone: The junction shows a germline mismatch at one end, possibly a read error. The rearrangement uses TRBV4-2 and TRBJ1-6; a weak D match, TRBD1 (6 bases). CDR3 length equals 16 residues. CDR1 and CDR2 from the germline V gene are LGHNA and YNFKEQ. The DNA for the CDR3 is TGTGCCGGCAGCCCCTACGGGCGACAGGTTAATTCACCCCTCCACTTT. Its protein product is CAGSPYGRQVNSPLHF.

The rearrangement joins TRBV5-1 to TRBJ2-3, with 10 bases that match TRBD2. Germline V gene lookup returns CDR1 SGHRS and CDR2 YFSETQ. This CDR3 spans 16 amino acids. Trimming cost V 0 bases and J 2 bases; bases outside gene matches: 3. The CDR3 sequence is CASSLALAGDTDTQYF. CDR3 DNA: TGCGCCAGCAGCTTGGCCCTAGCGGGGGACACAGATACGCAGTATTTT.

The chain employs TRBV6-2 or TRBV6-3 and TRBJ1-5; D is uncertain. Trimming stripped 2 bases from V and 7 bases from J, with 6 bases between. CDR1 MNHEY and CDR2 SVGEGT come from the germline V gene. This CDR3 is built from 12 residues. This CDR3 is CASSYQAQPQHF. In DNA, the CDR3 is TGTGCCAGCAGTTACCAGGCCCAGCCCCAGCATTTT.

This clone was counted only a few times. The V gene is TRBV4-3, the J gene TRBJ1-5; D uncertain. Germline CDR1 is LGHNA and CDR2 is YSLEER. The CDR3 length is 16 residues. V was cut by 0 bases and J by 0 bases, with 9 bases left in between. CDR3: CASSQESGSSNQPQHF. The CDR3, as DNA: TGCGCCAGCAGCCAAGAAAGCGGGTCTAGCAATCAGCCCCAGCATTTT.

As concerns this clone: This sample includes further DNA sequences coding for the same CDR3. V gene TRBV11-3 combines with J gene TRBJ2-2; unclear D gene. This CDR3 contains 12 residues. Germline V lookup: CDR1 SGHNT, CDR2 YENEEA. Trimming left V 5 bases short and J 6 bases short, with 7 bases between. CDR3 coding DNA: TGTGCCAGCAGCCCTGGGCCCGGGGAGCTGTTTTTT. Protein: CASSPGPGELFF.

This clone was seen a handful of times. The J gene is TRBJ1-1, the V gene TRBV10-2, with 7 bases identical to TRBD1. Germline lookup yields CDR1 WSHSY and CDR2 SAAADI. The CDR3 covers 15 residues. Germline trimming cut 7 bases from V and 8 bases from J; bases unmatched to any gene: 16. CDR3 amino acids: CASIATLRDSQEAFF. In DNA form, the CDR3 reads TGCGCCAGCATTGCGACTTTACGGGACAGCCAAGAAGCTTTCTTT.

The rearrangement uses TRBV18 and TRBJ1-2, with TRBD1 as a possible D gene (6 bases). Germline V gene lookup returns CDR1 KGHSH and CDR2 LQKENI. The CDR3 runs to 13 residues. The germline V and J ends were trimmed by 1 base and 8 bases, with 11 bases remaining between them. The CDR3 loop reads CASSPLAGEGYTF. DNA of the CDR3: TGTGCCAGCTCACCACTGGCAGGGGAAGGCTACACCTTC.

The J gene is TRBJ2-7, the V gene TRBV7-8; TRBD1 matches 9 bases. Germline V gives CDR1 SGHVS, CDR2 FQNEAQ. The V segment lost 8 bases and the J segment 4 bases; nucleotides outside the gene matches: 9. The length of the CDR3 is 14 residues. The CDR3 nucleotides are TGTGCCAGCGGCCCGGGACAGGGTGTATACGAGCAGTACTTC. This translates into CASGPGQGVYEQYF.

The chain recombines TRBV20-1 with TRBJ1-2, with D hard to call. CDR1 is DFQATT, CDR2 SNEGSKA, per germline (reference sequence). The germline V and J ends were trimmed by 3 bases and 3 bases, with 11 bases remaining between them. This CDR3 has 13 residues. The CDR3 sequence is CSASGQVDYGYTF. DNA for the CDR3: TGCAGTGCTAGTGGGCAGGTGGACTATGGCTACACCTTC.

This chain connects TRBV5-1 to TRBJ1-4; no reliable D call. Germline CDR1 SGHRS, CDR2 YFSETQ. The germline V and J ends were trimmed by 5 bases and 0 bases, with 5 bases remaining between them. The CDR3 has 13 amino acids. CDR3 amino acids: CASSRATNEKLFF. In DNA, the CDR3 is TGCGCCAGCAGTAGAGCAACTAATGAAAAACTGTTTTTT. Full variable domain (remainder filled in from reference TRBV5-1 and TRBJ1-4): KAGVTQTPRYLIKTRGQQVTLSCSPISGHRSVSWYQQTPGQGLQFLFEYFSETQRNKGNFPGRFSGRQFSNSRSEMNVSTLELGDSALYLCASSRATNEKLFFGSGTQLSVL.

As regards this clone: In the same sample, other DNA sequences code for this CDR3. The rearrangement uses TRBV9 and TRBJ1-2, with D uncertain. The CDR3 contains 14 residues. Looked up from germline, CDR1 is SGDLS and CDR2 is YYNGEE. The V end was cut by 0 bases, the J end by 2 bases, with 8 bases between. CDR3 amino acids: CASSVESGNYGYTF. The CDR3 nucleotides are TGTGCCAGCAGCGTAGAGTCGGGGAACTATGGCTACACCTTC.

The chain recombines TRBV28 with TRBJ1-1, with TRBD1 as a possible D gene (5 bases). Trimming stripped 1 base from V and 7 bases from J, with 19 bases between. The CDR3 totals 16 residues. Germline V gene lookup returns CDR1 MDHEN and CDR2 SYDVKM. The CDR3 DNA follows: TGTGCCAGCAGTTTATCCGGCAGGGATGCATCCAGTGAAGCTTTCTTT. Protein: CASSLSGRDASSEAFF.

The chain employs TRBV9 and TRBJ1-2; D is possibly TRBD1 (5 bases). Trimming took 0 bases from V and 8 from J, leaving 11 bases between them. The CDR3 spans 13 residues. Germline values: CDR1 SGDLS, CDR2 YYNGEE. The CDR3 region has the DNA TGTGCCAGCAGCGTAGAGGGGATGGGGGGCTACACCTTC. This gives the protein CASSVEGMGGYTF.

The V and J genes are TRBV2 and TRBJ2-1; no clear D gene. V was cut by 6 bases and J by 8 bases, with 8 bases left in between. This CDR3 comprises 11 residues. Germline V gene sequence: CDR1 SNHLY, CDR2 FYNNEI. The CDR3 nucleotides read TGTGCCAGCAGCGAGATCGATGAGCAGTTCTTC. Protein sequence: CASSEIDEQFF.

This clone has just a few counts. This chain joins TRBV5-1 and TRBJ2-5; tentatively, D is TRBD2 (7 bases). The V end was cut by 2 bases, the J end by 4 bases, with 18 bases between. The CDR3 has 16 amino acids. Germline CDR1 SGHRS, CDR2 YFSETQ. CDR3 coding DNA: TGCGCCAGCAGCTTCCAAGGGGGGGCCAATTTAGAGACCCAGTACTTC. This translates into CASSFQGGANLETQYF.

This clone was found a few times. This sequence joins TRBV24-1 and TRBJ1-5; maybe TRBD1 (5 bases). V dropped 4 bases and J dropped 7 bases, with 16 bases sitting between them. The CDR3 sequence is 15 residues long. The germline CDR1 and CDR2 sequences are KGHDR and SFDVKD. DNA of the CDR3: TGTGCCACCAGTGACCCGACAGTCCAGGGCCAGCCCCAGCATTTT. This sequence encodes CATSDPTVQGQPQHF.

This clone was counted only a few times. The CDR3 DNA follows: TGTGCCAGCACCCTGGGGGGATTAGGGGCTGAAGCTTTCTTT. Its translation: CASTLGGLGAEAFF. The rearrangement links TRBV28 to TRBJ1-1, with a weak D call TRBD1 (5 bases). The CDR3 has 14 amino acids. Germline CDR1 and CDR2: MDHEN and SYDVKM. Trimming removed 7 bases at V and 6 bases at J, with 18 bases between. Variable domain in full (rest from reference TRBV28 and TRBJ1-1): DVKVTQSSRYLVKRTGEKVFLECVQDMDHENMFWYRQDPGLGLRLIYFSYDVKMKEKGDIPEGYSVSREKKERFSLILESASTNQTSMYLCASTLGGLGAEAFFGQGTRLTVV.

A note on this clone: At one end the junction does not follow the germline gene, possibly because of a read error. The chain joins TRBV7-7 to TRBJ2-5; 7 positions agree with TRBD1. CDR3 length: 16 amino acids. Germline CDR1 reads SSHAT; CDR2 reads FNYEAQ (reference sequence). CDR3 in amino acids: CASSLSRAGGQETQYF. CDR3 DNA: TGTGCTAGCAGCTTATCCCGCGCAGGGGGCCAAGAGACCCAGTACTTC.

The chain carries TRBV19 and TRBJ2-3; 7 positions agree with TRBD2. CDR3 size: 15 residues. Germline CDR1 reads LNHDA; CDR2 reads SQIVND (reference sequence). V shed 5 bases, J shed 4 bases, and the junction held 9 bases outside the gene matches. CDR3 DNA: TGTGCCAGTAGTCCGCCGGGGGGAGCGCCAGATACGCAGTATTTT. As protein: CASSPPGGAPDTQYF. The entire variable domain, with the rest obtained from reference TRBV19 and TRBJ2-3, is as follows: DGGITQSPKYLFRKEGQNVTLSCEQNLNHDAMYWYRQDPGQGLRLIYYSQIVNDFQKGDIAEGYSVSREKKESFPLTVTSAQKNPTAFYLCASSPPGGAPDTQYFGPGTRLTVL.

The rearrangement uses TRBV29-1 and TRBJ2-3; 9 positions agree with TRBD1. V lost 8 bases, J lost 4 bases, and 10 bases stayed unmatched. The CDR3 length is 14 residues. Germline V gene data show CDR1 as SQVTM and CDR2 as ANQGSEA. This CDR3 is CSTSGTGSPDTQYF. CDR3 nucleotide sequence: TGCAGCACGTCCGGGACAGGGTCCCCAGATACGCAGTATTTT.